This TCR beta chain was documented in a study of T cell repertoires in ileal Crohn's disease (dated by TCRdb to between 2017 and 2020). About the full investigation: Median disease duration was roughly 8 years, and about 40% of patients were identified as active smokers at the time of surgery. Surgery was performed for a complication in all patients, with stricturing disease in roughly 60% and penetrating disease in approximately 40%. Roughly half of the patients were given postoperative therapy, with 15 to 20 on anti-TNF agents and 10 to 12 on thiopurines. TCR repertoire analysis was performed in just over 55 Crohn's disease patients drawn from a prospective multicentre cohort. The study was conducted in parallel with a multicentre cohort built to find predictors of early endoscopic recurrence after ileocolonic resection. Endoscopic postoperative recurrence was defined by a Rutgeerts score above i0. A total of around 150 mucosal samples from around 60 patients were sequenced, with samples obtained at several locations on the surgical specimen and at postoperative endoscopy.

Beyond this particular receptor, the publication reports: Endoscopic recurrence was found to be associated with higher high-frequency clone percentages at surgery, and recurrence was observed in all patients with clonality above 26.8% (18/57). Compared with non-smokers, patients who were active smokers at surgery showed a significantly higher proportion of clonal expansions (roughly 24% vs 19%, p=0.02). Compared with CD4 T cells, sorted CD8 T cells contained more high-frequency clones, which suggests that the mucosal expansions were mostly CD8. Only a subgroup of patients, of unstated size, had their mucosal CD4 and CD8 T cells sorted and sequenced.

To be eligible, patients had to be adults with ileal or ileocolonic Crohn's disease and an indication for ileocolonic resection. Whole ileal mucosal biopsies were stored frozen at -80°C before DNA extraction. A TRizol-based method was used to extract genomic DNA from the frozen whole biopsies, and the DNA was quantified with a NanoDrop 2000 spectrophotometer. The CDR1 and CDR2 encoded by the germline V gene are SGHRS and YFSETQ. Including the terminal cysteine and phenylalanine, the CDR3 comprises 14 residues. CDR3 DNA only is kept here, 42 bases in frame from base 1. Unmatched junction bases come to 5, with V trimmed by 4 bases and J by 5 bases. In regard to this clone: Its antigen has not been determined. No base quality information exists; no much larger clone differs at one position.

For commercial TCRB immunosequencing, approximately 460 nanograms of biopsy DNA were submitted for each sample. Adaptive Biotechnology amplified the CDR3 regions from genomic DNA with a two-step multiplex PCR designed to control amplification bias. Primers for every V and J gene segment were used in the first PCR, and barcodes and Illumina adapters were added in the second PCR. CDR3 libraries were sequenced on an Illumina instrument. The authors' analysis ran thus. The analysis drew on both the pipelines supplied by the vendor and custom analysis of the raw data in R/Bioconductor running R version 3.3.0. Clonality, which ranges from 0 to 1, was calculated as the inverse of the normalised Shannon entropy across all productive clones. High-frequency clones were defined as the share of the repertoire taken up by the top 100 clones, keeping only clones that passed a 95% confidence test. The Simpson index measured repertoire diversity, and the Morisita-Horn index measured overlap between samples. TCRdb took this table from immuneACCESS and kept in-frame rearrangements with V and J called. Such tables lack part of the clones; where checked against another copy, unresolved V genes explain under half of the gap, and the rest is unexplained. V, J and clone size are those of that table, while D and trimming were read from the DNA. The sample table records some 4,200 clones; 70% to 80% of these occur just once. The ten largest make up 16% of the sample.

This receptor was taken from an adult with Crohn's disease. The sample comprised ileal tissue. The sequence links TRBV5-1 to TRBJ2-5, with 10 junctional bases fitting TRBD1. The nucleotides are TGCGCCAGCAGCACGACAGGGGGCGAGGAGACCCAGTACTTC. This yields the protein CASSTTGGEETQYF. With the rest looked up from the reference TRBV5-1 and TRBJ2-5 genes rather than sequenced, the full variable domain is KAGVTQTPRYLIKTRGQQVTLSCSPISGHRSVSWYQQTPGQGLQFLFEYFSETQRNKGNFPGRFSGRQFSNSRSEMNVSTLELGDSALYLCASSTTGGEETQYFGPGTRLLVL.